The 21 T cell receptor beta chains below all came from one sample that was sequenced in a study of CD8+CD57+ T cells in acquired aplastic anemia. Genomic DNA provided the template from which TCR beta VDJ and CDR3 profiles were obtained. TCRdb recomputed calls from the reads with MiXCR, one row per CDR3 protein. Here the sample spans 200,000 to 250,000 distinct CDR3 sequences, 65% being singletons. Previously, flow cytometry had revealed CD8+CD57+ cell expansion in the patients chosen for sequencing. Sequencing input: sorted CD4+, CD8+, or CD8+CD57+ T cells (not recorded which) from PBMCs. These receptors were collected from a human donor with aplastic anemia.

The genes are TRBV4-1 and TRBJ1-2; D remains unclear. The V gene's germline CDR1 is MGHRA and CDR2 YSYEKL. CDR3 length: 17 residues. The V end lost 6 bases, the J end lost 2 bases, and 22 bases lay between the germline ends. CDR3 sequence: CASRAGVGGSDNYGYTF. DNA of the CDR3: TGCGCCAGCAGGGCGGGAGTGGGTGGATCCGACAACTATGGCTACACCTTC.

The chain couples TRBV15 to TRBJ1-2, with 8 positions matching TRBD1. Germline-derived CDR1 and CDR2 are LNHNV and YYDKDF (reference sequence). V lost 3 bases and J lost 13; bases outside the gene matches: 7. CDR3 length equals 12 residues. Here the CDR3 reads CATSSSGTGLTF. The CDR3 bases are TGTGCCACCAGCAGCTCCGGGACAGGTCTCACCTTC.

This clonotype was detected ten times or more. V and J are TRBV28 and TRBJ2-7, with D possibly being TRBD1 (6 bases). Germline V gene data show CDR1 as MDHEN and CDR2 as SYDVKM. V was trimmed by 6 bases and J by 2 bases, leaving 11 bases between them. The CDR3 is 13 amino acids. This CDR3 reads CASRQGMPYEQYF. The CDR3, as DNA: TGTGCCAGCAGACAGGGAATGCCCTACGAGCAGTACTTC.

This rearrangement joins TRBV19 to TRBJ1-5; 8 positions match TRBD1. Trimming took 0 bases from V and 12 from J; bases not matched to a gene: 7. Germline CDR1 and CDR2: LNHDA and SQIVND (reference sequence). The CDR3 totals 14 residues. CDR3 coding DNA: TGTGCCAGTAGTATAGATCGGGACAGGTTAAGCCAGCATTTT. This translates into CASSIDRDRLSQHF.

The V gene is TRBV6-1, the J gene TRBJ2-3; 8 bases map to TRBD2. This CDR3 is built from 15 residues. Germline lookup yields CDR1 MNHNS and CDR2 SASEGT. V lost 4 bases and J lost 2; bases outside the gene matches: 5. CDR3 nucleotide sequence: TGTGCCAGCAGTGTCGGACTAGCCATCACAGATACGCAGTATTTT. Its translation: CASSVGLAITDTQYF.

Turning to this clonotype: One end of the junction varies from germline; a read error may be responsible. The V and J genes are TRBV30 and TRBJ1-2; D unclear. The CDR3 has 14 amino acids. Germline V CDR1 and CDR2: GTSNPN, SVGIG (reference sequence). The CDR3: CDWSSDVCSSDLTF. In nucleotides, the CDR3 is TGTGACTGGAGTTCAGACGTGTGCTCTTCCGATCTCACCTTC.

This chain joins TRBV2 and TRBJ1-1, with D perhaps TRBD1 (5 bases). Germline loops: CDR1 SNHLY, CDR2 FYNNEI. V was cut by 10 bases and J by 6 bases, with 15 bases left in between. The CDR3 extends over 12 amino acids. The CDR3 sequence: CATGLGVSEAFF. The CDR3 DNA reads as TGTGCCACCGGATTGGGGGTCTCTGAAGCTTTCTTT.

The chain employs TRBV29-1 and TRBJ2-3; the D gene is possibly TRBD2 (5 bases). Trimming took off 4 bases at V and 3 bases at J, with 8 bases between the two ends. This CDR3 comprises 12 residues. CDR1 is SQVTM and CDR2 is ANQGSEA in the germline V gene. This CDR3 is CSVGPGTDTQYF. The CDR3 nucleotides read TGCAGCGTTGGTCCGGGGACAGATACGCAGTATTTT.

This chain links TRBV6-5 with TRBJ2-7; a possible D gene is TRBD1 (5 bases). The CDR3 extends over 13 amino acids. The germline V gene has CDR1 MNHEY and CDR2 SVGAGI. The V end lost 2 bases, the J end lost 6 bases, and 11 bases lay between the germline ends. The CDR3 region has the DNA TGTGCCAGCAGTTACGTTTCAGGGTCCGAGCAGTACTTC. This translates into CASSYVSGSEQYF.

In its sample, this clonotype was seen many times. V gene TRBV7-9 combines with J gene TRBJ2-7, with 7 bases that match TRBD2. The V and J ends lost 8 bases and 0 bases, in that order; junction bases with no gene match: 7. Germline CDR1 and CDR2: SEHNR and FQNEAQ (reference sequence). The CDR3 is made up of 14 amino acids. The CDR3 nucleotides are TGTGCCAGCGGTTGGGGAGGGCCCTCCTACGAGCAGTACTTC. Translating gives CASGWGGPSYEQYF.

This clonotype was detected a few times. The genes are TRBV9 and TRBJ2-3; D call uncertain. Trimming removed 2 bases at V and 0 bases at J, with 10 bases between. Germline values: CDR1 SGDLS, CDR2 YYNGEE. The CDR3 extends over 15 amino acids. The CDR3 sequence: CASSVAGTSTDTQYF. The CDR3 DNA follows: TGTGCCAGCAGCGTGGCAGGAACTAGCACAGATACGCAGTATTTT.

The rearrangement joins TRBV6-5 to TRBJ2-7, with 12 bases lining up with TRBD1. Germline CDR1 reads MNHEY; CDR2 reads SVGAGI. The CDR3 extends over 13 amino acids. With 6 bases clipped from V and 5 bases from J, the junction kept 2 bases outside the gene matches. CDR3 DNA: TGTGCCAGCAGAGGGACAGGGGGCCACGAGCAGTACTTC. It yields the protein CASRGTGGHEQYF.

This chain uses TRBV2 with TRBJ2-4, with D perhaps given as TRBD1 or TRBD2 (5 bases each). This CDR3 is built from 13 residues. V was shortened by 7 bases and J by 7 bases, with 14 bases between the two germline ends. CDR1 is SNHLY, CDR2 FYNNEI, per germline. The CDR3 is CASMRAGWNIQYF. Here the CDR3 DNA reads TGTGCCAGCATGAGGGCAGGGTGGAACATTCAGTACTTC. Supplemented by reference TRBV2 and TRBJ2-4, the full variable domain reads EPEVTQTPSHQVTQMGQEVILRCVPISNHLYFYWYRQILGQKVEFLVSFYNNEISEKSEIFDDQFSVERPDGSNFTLKIRSTKLEDSAMYFCASMRAGWNIQYFGAGTRLSVL.

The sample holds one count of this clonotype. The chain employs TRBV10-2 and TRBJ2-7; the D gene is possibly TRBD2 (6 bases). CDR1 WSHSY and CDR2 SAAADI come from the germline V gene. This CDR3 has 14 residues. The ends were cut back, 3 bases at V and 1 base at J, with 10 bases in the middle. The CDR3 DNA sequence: TGCGCCAGCAGTGATCCGGGGGTTTCCTACGAGCAGTACTTC. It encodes CASSDPGVSYEQYF.

The CDR3 sequence is CASSPLGTGGNWQYF. The CDR3 DNA follows: TGTGCCAGCAGCCCCTTGGGGACAGGGGGCAATTGGCAGTACTTC. The chain couples TRBV2 to TRBJ2-7, with 12 bases matching TRBD1. Losses at the gene ends were 6 bases for V and 9 bases for J; bases not matched to a gene: 12. Germline lookup yields CDR1 SNHLY and CDR2 FYNNEI. This CDR3 has 15 amino acids.

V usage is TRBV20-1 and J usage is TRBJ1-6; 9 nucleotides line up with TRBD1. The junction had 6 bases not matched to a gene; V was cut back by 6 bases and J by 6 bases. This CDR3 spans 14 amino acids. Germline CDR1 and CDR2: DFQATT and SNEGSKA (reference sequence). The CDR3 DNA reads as TGCAGTGCGCAGGGACAGGGCGGTAATTCACCCCTCCACTTT. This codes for CSAQGQGGNSPLHF.

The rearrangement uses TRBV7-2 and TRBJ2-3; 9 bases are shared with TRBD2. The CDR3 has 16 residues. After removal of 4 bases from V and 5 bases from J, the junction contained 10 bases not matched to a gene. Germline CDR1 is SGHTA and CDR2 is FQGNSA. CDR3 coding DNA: TGTGCCAGCAGCTCCCGGGTAGCGGGAGTCAGAGATACGCAGTATTTT. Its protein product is CASSSRVAGVRDTQYF.

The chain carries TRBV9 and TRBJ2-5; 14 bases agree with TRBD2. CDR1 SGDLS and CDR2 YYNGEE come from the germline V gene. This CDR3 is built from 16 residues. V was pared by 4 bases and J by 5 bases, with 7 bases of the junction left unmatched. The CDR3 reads CASSPGTSGGGETQYF. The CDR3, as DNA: TGTGCCAGCAGCCCAGGGACTAGCGGGGGCGGTGAGACCCAGTACTTC.

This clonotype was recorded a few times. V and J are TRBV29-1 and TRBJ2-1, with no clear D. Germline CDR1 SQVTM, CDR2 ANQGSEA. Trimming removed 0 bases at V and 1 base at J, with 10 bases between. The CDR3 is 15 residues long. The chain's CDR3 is CSVEDKDGSYNEQFF. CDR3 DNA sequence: TGCAGCGTTGAAGATAAGGACGGATCCTACAATGAGCAGTTCTTC.

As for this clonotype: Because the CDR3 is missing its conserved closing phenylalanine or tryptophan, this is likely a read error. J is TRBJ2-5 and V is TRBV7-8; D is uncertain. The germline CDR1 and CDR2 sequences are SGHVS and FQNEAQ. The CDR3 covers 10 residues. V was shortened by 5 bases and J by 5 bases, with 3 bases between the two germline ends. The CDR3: CASSGETQYL. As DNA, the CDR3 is TGTGCCAGCAGCGGGGAGACCCAGTACCTC.

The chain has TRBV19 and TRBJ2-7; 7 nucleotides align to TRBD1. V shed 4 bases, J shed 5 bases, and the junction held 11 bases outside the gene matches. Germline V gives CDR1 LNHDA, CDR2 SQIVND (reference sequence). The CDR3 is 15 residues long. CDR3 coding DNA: TGTGCCAGTAGTACCCGACAGGGAGCAATCCACGAGCAGTACTTC. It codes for CASSTRQGAIHEQYF.